Each of the 22 T cell receptor beta chains below was sequenced from the same sample in a study of CD8 T cells in ankylosing spondylitis. No antigens are known for them. Study-wide results and caveats: For ankylosing spondylitis blood, a TCR beta motif of about eight highly homologous variants appeared characteristic.

TCRdb reprocessed the 5' RACE reads via MiXCR and lists one record per CDR3 protein. The repertoire holds about 420,000 distinct CDR3 sequences, with approximately 20% as singletons. Sequenced sample: blood, either unsorted or a sorted T cell fraction (not recorded which). These receptor sequences come from a male donor with ankylosing spondylitis.

J is TRBJ1-2 and V is TRBV6-5, with D maybe TRBD1 (5 bases). CDR1 MNHEY and CDR2 SVGAGI come from the germline V gene. The CDR3 totals 15 residues. The V gene lost 3 bases and the J gene lost 0 bases, with 11 bases spanning the gap. The chain's CDR3 is CASSYRQITNYGYTF. In DNA, the CDR3 is TGTGCCAGCAGTTATAGACAGATTACTAACTATGGCTACACCTTC.

This clonotype was observed a handful of times. The chain recombines TRBV7-6 with TRBJ2-5; possible D gene TRBD2, 5 bases. The CDR3 runs to 14 residues. V shed 2 bases and J shed 4 bases, with 11 bases lying between them. Germline CDR1 is SGHVS and CDR2 is FNYEAQ. CDR3 DNA: TGTGCCAGCAGCTTAAGTACTGGAGGAGAGACCCAGTACTTC. Encoded protein: CASSLSTGGETQYF.

This clonotype was detected a few times. The CDR3: CASSFTGEKEKLFF. Here the CDR3 DNA reads TGTGCCAGCAGCTTTACCGGGGAAAAGGAAAAACTGTTTTTT. V usage is TRBV7-9 and J usage is TRBJ1-4, with D unresolved. The V gene lost 3 bases and the J gene lost 8 bases, with 13 bases spanning the gap. Germline V lookup: CDR1 SEHNR, CDR2 FQNEAQ (reference sequence). The CDR3 is made up of 14 amino acids.

As for this clonotype: A read error may produce the germline difference seen at one junction end. CDR3 sequence reads: CASSDSDRGDGYTF. The CDR3 coding sequence is TGTGCCAGCAGTGACTCGGACAGGGGGGACGGCTACACCTTC. The J gene is TRBJ1-2, the V gene TRBV6-5; 10 nucleotides agree with TRBD1. In germline, CDR1 is MNHEY, CDR2 SVGAGI. This CDR3 contains 14 residues.

This clonotype turned up a few times. V is TRBV6-1 and J is TRBJ1-2; D ambiguous. Germline values: CDR1 MNHNS, CDR2 SASEGT. The CDR3 consists of 13 residues. Trimming took 6 bases from V and 6 from J, leaving 14 bases between them. The CDR3 nucleotides are TGTGCCAGCAGCCTCGGACTTACCAATGGCTACACCTTC. Translation: CASSLGLTNGYTF.

The gene calls are TRBV7-9 and TRBJ1-1; D is ambiguous. Trimming took off 11 bases at V and 0 bases at J, with 16 bases between the two ends. The CDR3 loop spans 14 amino acids. Germline V gene data show CDR1 as SEHNR and CDR2 as FQNEAQ (reference sequence). The CDR3 loop reads CAGGRGVMNTEAFF. The CDR3 nucleotides are TGTGCCGGAGGGCGTGGGGTCATGAACACTGAAGCTTTCTTT.

V usage is TRBV9 and J usage is TRBJ1-4; 8 bases line up with TRBD1. Germline assignment: CDR1 SGDLS and CDR2 YYNGEE. The CDR3 runs 14 residues. V shed 0 bases and J 10 bases; nucleotides not matched to a gene: 5. CDR3 DNA: TGTGCCAGCAGCGTAGAAGCAGGGGGCGGAAAACTGTTTTTT. This codes for CASSVEAGGGKLFF. The whole variable domain, filled in from reference TRBV9 and TRBJ1-4, reads DSGVTQTPKHLITATGQRVTLRCSPRSGDLSVYWYQQSLDQGLQFLIQYYNGEERAKGNILERFSAQQFPDLHSELNLSSLELGDSALYFCASSVEAGGGKLFFGSGTQLSVL.

This clonotype was recorded a few times. This rearrangement joins TRBV12-5 to TRBJ1-5; the D gene is possibly TRBD1 (5 bases). The V gene lost 6 bases and the J gene lost 6 bases, with 15 bases spanning the gap. CDR1 is LGHNT and CDR2 is FRNRAP in the germline V gene. This CDR3 has 14 residues. CDR3 bases: TGTGCTAGTGGCCCGGGGGAGGCTAGTCAGCCCCAGCATTTT. Translating it yields CASGPGEASQPQHF.

This clonotype occurred a few times. The rearrangement uses TRBV27 and TRBJ1-5; D is unclear. This CDR3 has 14 amino acids. In germline, CDR1 is MNHEY, CDR2 SMNVEV (reference sequence). The V gene lost 2 bases and the J gene lost 4 bases, with 9 bases spanning the gap. The CDR3 DNA sequence: TGTGCCAGCAGTTTAAGGCACTATAATCAGCCCCAGCATTTT. This encodes CASSLRHYNQPQHF.

This rearrangement joins TRBV19 to TRBJ2-1; 10 bases align to TRBD2. The length of the CDR3 is 15 residues. The V gene end was trimmed by 2 bases and the J gene end by 8 bases; junction bases not matched to a gene: 6. Germline V lookup: CDR1 LNHDA, CDR2 SQIVND (reference sequence). This chain's CDR3 is CASSIWASGSYEQFF. DNA for the CDR3: TGTGCCAGTAGTATATGGGCTAGCGGGAGTTATGAGCAGTTCTTC.

This clonotype showed up just a few times. The chain is built from TRBV12-3 or TRBV12-4 and TRBJ2-3; 8 bases line up with TRBD2. The V and J ends lost 5 bases and 2 bases, in that order; junction bases with no gene match: 6. The CDR3 runs to 15 residues. CDR3 DNA: TGTGCCAGCAGTCATTATAGCGGGGTCACAGATACGCAGTATTTT. This sequence encodes CASSHYSGVTDTQYF.

The chain has TRBV7-2 and TRBJ2-1; no clear D gene. The CDR3 totals 15 residues. Trimming pared 2 bases from V and 5 bases from J, leaving 13 bases between. Germline CDR1 SGHTA, CDR2 FQGNSA. The CDR3 protein is CASSLLVIPHNEQFF. The DNA for the CDR3 is TGTGCCAGCAGCTTATTGGTCATCCCCCACAATGAGCAGTTCTTC.

The chain links TRBV4-3 to TRBJ2-7; D is perhaps TRBD1 (5 bases). The CDR3 length is 15 residues. Trimming removed 4 bases from V and 2 bases from J, with 15 bases in between. Germline loops: CDR1 LGHNA, CDR2 YSLEER. The CDR3 loop reads CASSRQSQGTYEQYF. The CDR3 DNA is TGCGCCAGCAGCCGGCAATCTCAGGGTACCTACGAGCAGTACTTC.

This clonotype was seen a handful of times. V and J are TRBV2 and TRBJ2-2, with 7 positions matching TRBD1. The germline gives CDR1 SNHLY, CDR2 FYNNEI. The CDR3 contains 16 residues. Trimming removed 6 bases from V and 0 bases from J; junction bases left unmatched: 7. In DNA form, the CDR3 reads TGTGCCAGCAGCGTGGACAGGACGGCGAACACCGGGGAGCTGTTTTTT. Translated: CASSVDRTANTGELFF. The full variable domain, with the rest looked up from reference TRBV2 and TRBJ2-2, is EPEVTQTPSHQVTQMGQEVILRCVPISNHLYFYWYRQILGQKVEFLVSFYNNEISEKSEIFDDQFSVERPDGSNFTLKIRSTKLEDSAMYFCASSVDRTANTGELFFGEGSRLTVL.

Only a few counts were recorded for this clonotype. The chain has TRBV12-3 or TRBV12-4 and TRBJ2-5; possible D gene TRBD1, 5 bases. V lost 5 bases and J lost 3, with 10 bases in between. The CDR3 has 13 residues. This chain's CDR3 is CASSLDNEETQYF. CDR3 DNA sequence: TGTGCCAGCAGTCTGGACAATGAAGAGACCCAGTACTTC.

This clonotype has only a few counts. V is TRBV12-3 or TRBV12-4 and J is TRBJ1-2, with D possibly TRBD1 on 5 matching bases. V lost 7 bases to trimming and J lost 1 base, with 16 bases between them. There are 15 residues in the CDR3. CDR3: CASTDGGRINYGYTF. Written as DNA, the CDR3 is TGTGCCAGCACCGATGGGGGGAGAATTAACTATGGCTACACCTTC.

The V and J genes are TRBV12-3 or TRBV12-4 and TRBJ2-3; TRBD1 matches at 7 bases. The V and J ends lost 6 bases and 5 bases, in that order; junction bases with no gene match: 5. This CDR3 comprises 13 residues. DNA for the CDR3: TGTGCCAGCAGATCCACAGGGGAAGATACGCAGTATTTT. The encoded protein is CASRSTGEDTQYF.

This clonotype was detected a few times. V usage is TRBV7-2 and J usage is TRBJ2-1; TRBD2 might be the D (5 bases). V was shortened by 1 base and J by 9 bases, with 10 bases between the two germline ends. The CDR3 consists of 13 residues. CDR1 and CDR2 (germline): SGHTA, FQGNSA. CDR3 sequence (DNA): TGTGCCAGCAGCTTAGGAGACTACCTTGAGCAGTTCTTC. The encoded protein is CASSLGDYLEQFF.

This clonotype was picked up a small number of times. This rearrangement joins TRBV29-1 to TRBJ2-5, with TRBD2 identical over 8 bases. Germline CDR1 reads SQVTM; CDR2 reads ANQGSEA. J gave up 1 base and V 8 bases, and 6 bases lay outside the gene matches. The CDR3 covers 13 residues. This CDR3 is CSCLGRAQETQYF. CDR3 DNA: TGCAGCTGCCTCGGGAGGGCCCAAGAGACCCAGTACTTC.

V usage is TRBV19 and J usage is TRBJ1-6; 9 bases match TRBD1. V dropped 4 bases and J dropped 10; count of bases not matched to a gene: 5. CDR3 size: 14 residues. Germline lookup yields CDR1 LNHDA and CDR2 SQIVND (reference sequence). The CDR3 reads CASSTDRGESPLHF. The CDR3 nucleotides read TGTGCCAGTAGTACAGACAGGGGGGAATCACCCCTCCACTTT.

The CDR3 sequence is CASSYYSGRIGNEQFF. The CDR3 coding sequence is TGTGCCAGCAGTTACTATAGCGGGAGGATTGGCAATGAGCAGTTCTTC. The rearrangement joins TRBV6-5 to TRBJ2-1; 10 nucleotides agree with TRBD2. With 1 base clipped from V and 6 bases from J, the junction kept 6 bases outside the gene matches. Germline V gives CDR1 MNHEY, CDR2 SVGAGI. CDR3 length equals 16 residues.

The chain employs TRBV13 and TRBJ2-2, with TRBD2 identical over 7 bases. CDR3 length: 17 residues. Germline lookup yields CDR1 PRHDT and CDR2 FYEKMQ (reference sequence). V was clipped by 5 bases and J by 4 bases; unmatched bases: 13. CDR3 coding DNA: TGTGCCAGCAGCGGCGGGGGTGGCAGGGCCCCCACCGGGGAGCTGTTTTTT. Translated, it gives CASSGGGGRAPTGELFF.